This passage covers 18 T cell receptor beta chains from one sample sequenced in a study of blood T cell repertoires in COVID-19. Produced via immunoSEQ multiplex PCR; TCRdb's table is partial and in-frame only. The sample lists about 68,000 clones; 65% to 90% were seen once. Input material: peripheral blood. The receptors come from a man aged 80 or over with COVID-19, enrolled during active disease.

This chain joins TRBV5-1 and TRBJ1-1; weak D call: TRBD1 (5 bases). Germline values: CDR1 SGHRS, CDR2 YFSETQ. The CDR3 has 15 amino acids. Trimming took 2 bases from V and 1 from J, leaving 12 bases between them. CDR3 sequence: CASSFVRVTNTEAFF. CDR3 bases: TGCGCCAGCAGCTTCGTCAGGGTCACGAACACTGAAGCTTTCTTT.

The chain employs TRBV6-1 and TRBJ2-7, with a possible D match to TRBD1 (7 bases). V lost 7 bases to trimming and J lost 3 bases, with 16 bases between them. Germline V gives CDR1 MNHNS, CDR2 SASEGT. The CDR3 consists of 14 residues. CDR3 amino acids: CASTDREAGYEQYF. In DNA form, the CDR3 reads TGTGCCAGCACCGACAGGGAGGCAGGCTACGAGCAGTACTTC.

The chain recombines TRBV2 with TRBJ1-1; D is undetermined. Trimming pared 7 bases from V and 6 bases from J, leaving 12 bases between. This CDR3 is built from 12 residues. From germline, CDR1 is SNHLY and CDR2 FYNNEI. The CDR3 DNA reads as TGTGCCAGCACTACCGAGGTCCCTGAAGCTTTCTTT. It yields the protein CASTTEVPEAFF. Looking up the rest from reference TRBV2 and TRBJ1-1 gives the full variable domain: EPEVTQTPSHQVTQMGQEVILRCVPISNHLYFYWYRQILGQKVEFLVSFYNNEISEKSEIFDDQFSVERPDGSNFTLKIRSTKLEDSAMYFCASTTEVPEAFFGQGTRLTVV.

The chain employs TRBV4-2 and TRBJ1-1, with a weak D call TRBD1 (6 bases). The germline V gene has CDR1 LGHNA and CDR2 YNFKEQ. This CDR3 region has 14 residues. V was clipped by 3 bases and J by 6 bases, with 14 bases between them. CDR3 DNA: TGTGCCAGCAGCCAGGAGACAGGATGGGCTGAAGCTTTCTTT. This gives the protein CASSQETGWAEAFF.

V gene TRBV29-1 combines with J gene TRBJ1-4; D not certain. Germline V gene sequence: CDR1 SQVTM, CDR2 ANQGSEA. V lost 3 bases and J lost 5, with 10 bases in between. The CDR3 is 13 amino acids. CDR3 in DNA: TGCAGCGTTGACGATGGAGTAAATGAAAAACTGTTTTTT. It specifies CSVDDGVNEKLFF.

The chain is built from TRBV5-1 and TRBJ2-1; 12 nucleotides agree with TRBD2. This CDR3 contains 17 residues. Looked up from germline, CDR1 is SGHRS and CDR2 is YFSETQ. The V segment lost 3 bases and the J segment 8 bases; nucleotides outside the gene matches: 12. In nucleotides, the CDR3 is TGCGCCAGCAGCTGGTTGCCAACTAGCGGGGGGCAGGATGAGCAGTTCTTC. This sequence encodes CASSWLPTSGGQDEQFF.

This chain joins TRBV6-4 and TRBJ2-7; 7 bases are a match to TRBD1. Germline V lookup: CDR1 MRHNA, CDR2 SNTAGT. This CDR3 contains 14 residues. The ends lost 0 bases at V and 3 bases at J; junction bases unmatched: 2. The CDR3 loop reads CASSDSGGLYEQYF. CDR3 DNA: TGTGCCAGCAGTGACTCAGGGGGCCTCTACGAGCAGTACTTC.

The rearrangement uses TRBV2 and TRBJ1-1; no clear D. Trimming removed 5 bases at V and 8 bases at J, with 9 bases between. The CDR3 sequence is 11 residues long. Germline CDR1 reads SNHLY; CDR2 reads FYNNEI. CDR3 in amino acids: CASSYRSEAFF. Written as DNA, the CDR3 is TGTGCCAGCAGTTACAGATCCGAAGCTTTCTTT.

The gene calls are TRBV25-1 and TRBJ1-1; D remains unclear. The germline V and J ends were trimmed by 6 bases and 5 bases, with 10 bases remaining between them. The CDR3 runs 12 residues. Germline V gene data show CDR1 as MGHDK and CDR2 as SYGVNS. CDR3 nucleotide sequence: TGTGCCAGCAGGTACGTAGAGACTGAAGCTTTCTTT. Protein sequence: CASRYVETEAFF. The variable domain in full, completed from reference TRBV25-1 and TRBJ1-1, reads EADIYQTPRYLVIGTGKKITLECSQTMGHDKMYWYQQDPGMELHLIHYSYGVNSTEKGDLSSESTVSRIRTEHFPLTLESARPSHTSQYLCASRYVETEAFFGQGTRLTVV.

The CDR3 DNA reads TGTGCCAGCAGTTACTCAGGGACTAGCGGGTCCAATGAGCAGTTCTTC. Encoded protein: CASSYSGTSGSNEQFF. The V gene is TRBV6-5, the J gene TRBJ2-1, with TRBD2 identical over 12 bases. The CDR3 consists of 16 residues. With 0 bases clipped from V and 6 bases from J, the junction kept 3 bases outside the gene matches. CDR1 is MNHEY, CDR2 SVGAGI, per germline.

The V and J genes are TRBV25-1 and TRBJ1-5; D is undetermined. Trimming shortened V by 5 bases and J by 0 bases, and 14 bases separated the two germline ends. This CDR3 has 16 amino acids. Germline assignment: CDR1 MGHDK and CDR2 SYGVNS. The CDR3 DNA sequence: TGTGCCAGCAGTCCCTCCGGAGCGAATAGCAATCAGCCCCAGCATTTT. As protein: CASSPSGANSNQPQHF.

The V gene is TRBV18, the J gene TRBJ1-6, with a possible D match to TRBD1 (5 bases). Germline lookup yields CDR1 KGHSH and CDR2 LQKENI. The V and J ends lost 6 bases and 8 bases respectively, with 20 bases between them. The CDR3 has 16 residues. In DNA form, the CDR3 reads TGTGCCAGCTCCCAAAACCCCCAAGCGGGGGATTCACCCCTCCACTTT. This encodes CASSQNPQAGDSPLHF.

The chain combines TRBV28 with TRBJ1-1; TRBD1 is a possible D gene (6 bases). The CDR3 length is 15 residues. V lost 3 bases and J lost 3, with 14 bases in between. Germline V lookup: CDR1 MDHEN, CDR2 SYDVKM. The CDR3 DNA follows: TGTGCCAGCAGTTTTGCGACAGGCCGGGACACTGAAGCTTTCTTT. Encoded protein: CASSFATGRDTEAFF.

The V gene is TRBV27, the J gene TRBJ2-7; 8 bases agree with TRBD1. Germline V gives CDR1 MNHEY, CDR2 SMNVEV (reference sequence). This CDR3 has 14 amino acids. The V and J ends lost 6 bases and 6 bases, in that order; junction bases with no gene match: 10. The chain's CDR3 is CASSSGQGRSEQYF. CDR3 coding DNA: TGTGCCAGCAGCTCTGGACAGGGCCGCAGCGAGCAGTACTTC.

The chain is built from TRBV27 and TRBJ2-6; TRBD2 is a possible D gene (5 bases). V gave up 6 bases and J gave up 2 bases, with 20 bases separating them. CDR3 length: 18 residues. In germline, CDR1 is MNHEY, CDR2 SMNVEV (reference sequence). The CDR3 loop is CASSRGDLTTTGANVLTF. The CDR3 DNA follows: TGTGCCAGCAGCCGAGGAGACTTAACGACTACTGGGGCCAACGTCCTGACTTTC.

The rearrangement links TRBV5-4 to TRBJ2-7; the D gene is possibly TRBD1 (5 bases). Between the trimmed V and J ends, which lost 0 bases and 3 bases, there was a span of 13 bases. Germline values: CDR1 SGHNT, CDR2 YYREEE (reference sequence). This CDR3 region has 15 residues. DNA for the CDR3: TGTGCCAGCAGCTTGGCGACCCAGGGCCTCTACGAGCAGTACTTC. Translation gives CASSLATQGLYEQYF.

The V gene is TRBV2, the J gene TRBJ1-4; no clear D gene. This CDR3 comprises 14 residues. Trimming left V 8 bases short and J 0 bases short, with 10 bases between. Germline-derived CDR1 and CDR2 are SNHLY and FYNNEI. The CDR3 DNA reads TGTGCCAGCTCTTTGTTAACAACTAATGAAAAACTGTTTTTT. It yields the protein CASSLLTTNEKLFF.

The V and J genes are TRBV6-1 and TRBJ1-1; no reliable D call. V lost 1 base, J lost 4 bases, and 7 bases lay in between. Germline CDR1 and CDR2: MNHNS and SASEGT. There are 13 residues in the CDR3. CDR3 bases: TGTGCCAGCAGTGAAGGGCAGGTCACTGAAGCTTTCTTT. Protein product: CASSEGQVTEAFF.